The next 12 T cell receptor beta chains were all read from a single sample in a study of monozygotic twins with inflammatory bowel disease. TCRdb reprocessed the 5' RACE reads and stores each CDR3 protein as one record, lacking DNA. This listing includes roughly 100,000 distinct CDR3 sequences. The sample comprised blood. Receptors originate from a human donor with ulcerative colitis or Crohn's disease, or a healthy co-twin of an affected twin (not recorded which).

The chain is built from TRBV12-3 or TRBV12-4 and TRBJ1-2. This CDR3 has 16 amino acids. The CDR3 is CASSHKGGRGQRGYTF.

This sequence joins TRBV20-1 and TRBJ2-5; no DNA is available, so the TRBD1 call from TCRdb remains unchecked. The CDR3 is made up of 13 amino acids. Germline CDR1 DFQATT, CDR2 SNEGSKA (reference sequence). The CDR3: CSALRRAGETQYF.

The V and J genes are TRBV18 and TRBJ1-2; the D call from TCRdb, TRBD1, cannot be confirmed without DNA. This CDR3 contains 16 residues. CDR1 is KGHSH, CDR2 LQKENI, per germline. The CDR3 protein is CASSPMSGQANYGYTF.

The genes are TRBV5-1 and TRBJ1-2; TCRdb proposes TRBD1, but this gene call is untestable without DNA. The CDR3 consists of 13 residues. Germline V lookup: CDR1 SGHRS, CDR2 YFSETQ. CDR3: CASSRKGDYGYTF.

The J gene is TRBJ1-1, the V gene TRBV7-2; absent DNA, TCRdb's TRBD1 call cannot be checked. CDR1 SGHTA and CDR2 FQGNSA come from the germline V gene. The CDR3 is made up of 17 amino acids. CDR3 in amino acids: CASSFSIDRFRNTEAFF.

The chain uses TRBV29-1 and TRBJ1-2. This CDR3 contains 14 residues. Germline assignment: CDR1 SQVTM and CDR2 ANQGSEA. The CDR3 loop is CSVEANKKGSGYTF.

The chain carries TRBV28 and TRBJ2-5; no DNA is available, so the TRBD1 call from TCRdb remains unchecked. Germline-derived CDR1 and CDR2 are MDHEN and SYDVKM. This CDR3 spans 15 amino acids. The CDR3 spells CASSSTPGEWETQYF.

This CDR3 is CASSGQGVITEAFF. The V gene is TRBV7-2, the J gene TRBJ1-1; there is no DNA to check the TCRdb D call of TRBD1. This CDR3 has 14 amino acids. From germline, CDR1 is SGHTA and CDR2 FQGNSA.

The V call is TRBV27, the J call TRBJ2-7; TCRdb's assignment of TRBD2 cannot be checked, as there is no DNA. CDR3 size: 15 residues. Germline loops: CDR1 MNHEY, CDR2 SMNVEV (reference sequence). The CDR3 spells CASSPRASDAYEQYF.

This chain connects TRBV7-8 to TRBJ1-1; TCRdb returns TRBD1, unconfirmable since there is no DNA. CDR3 length equals 13 residues. Germline loops: CDR1 SGHVS, CDR2 FQNEAQ. The CDR3 spells CASSLTGGTEAFF.

This chain joins TRBV29-1 and TRBJ2-7; without DNA, the TCRdb call of TRBD1 cannot be checked. CDR1 SQVTM and CDR2 ANQGSEA come from the germline V gene. This CDR3 is built from 14 residues. The CDR3 region is CSVEDGQGSYEQYF.

This chain joins TRBV12-3 or TRBV12-4 and TRBJ1-2; TCRdb selects TRBD1, and the lack of DNA leaves this call unchecked. CDR3 length: 15 residues. CDR3 amino acids: CASSFHPRGADGYTF.